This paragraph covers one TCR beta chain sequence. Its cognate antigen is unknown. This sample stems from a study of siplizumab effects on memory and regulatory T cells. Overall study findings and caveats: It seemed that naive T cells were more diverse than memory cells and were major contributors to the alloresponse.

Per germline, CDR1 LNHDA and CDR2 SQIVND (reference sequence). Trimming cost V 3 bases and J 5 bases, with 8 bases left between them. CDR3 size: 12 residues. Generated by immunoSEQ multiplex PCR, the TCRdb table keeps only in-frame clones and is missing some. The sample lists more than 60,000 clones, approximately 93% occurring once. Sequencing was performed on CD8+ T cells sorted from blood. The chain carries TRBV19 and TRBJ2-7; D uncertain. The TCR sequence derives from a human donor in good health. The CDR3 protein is CASSMPGNEQYF. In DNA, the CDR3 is TGTGCCAGTAGTATGCCCGGTAACGAGCAGTACTTC.